This T cell receptor (beta chain) comes out of a study of somatic mutations in cytotoxic T cells in rheumatoid arthritis. The repertoire was sequenced with immunoSEQ multiplex PCR; TCRdb's copy has only in-frame clones and lacks some. The table shows some 9,800 clones, with 81% occurring only once. CDR3 length equals 16 residues. Germline assignment: CDR1 LNHDA and CDR2 SQIVND (reference sequence). With 4 bases clipped from V and 1 base from J, the junction kept 5 bases outside the gene matches. This clone turned up a few times. Sequenced sample: CD8+ T cells sorted from blood. This receptor was obtained from a woman between 50 and 59 years old in good health. The V call is TRBV19, the J call TRBJ2-3, with TRBD2 matching over 10 bases. CDR3 nucleotide sequence: TGTGCCAGTAGTAACCTAGCGGGAGAGGGCACAGATACGCAGTATTTT. This sequence encodes CASSNLAGEGTDTQYF.